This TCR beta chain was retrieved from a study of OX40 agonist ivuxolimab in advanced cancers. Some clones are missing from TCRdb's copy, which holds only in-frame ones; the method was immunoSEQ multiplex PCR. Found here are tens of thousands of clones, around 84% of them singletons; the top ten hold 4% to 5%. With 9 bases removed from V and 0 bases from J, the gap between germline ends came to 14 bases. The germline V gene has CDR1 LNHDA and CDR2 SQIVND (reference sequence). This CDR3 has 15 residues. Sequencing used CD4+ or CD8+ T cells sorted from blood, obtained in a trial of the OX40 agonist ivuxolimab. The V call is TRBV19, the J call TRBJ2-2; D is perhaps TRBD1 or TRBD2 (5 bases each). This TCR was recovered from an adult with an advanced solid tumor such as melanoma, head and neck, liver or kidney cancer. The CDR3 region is CASRRGTANTGELFF. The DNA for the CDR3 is TGTGCCAGCAGGCGAGGGACGGCGAACACCGGGGAGCTGTTTTTT.